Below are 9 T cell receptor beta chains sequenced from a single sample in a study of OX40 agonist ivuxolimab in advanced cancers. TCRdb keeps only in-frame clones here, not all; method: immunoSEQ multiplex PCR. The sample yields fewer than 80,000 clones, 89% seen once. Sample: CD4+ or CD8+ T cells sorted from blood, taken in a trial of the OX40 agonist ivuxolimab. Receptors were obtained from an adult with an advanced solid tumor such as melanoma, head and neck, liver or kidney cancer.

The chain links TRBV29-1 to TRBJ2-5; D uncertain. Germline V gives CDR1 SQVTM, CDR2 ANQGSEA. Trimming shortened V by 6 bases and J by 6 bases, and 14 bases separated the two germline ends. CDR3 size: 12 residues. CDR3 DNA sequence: TGCAGCGTCGCCGGGTCTGGGAAGACCCAGTACTTC. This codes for CSVAGSGKTQYF. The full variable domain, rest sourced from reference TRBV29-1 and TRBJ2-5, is SAVISQKPSRDICQRGTSLTIQCQVDSQVTMMFWYRQQPGQSLTLIATANQGSEATYESGFVIDKFPISRPNLTFSTLTVSNMSPEDSSIYLCSVAGSGKTQYFGPGTRLLVL.

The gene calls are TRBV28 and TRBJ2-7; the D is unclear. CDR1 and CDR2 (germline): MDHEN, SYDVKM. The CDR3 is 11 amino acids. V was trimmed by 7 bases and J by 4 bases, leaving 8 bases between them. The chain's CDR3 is CASILGYEQYF. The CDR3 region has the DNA TGTGCCAGCATCTTAGGGTACGAGCAGTACTTC. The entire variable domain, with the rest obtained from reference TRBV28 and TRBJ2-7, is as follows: DVKVTQSSRYLVKRTGEKVFLECVQDMDHENMFWYRQDPGLGLRLIYFSYDVKMKEKGDIPEGYSVSREKKERFSLILESASTNQTSMYLCASILGYEQYFGPGTRLTVT.

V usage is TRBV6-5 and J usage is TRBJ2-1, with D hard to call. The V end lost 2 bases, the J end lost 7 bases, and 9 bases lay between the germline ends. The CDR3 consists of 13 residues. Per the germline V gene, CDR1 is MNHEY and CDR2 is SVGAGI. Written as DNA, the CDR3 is TGTGCCAGCAGTTACGGCTCTCTTAATGAGCAGTTCTTC. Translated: CASSYGSLNEQFF.

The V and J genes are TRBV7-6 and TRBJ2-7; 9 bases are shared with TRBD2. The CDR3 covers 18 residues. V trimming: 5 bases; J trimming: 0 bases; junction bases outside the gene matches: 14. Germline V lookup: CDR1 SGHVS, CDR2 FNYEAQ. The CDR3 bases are TGTGCCAGCAGCGGCGCGCGGGAGGGCTCCTTGAGCTCCTACGAGCAGTACTTC. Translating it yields CASSGAREGSLSSYEQYF.

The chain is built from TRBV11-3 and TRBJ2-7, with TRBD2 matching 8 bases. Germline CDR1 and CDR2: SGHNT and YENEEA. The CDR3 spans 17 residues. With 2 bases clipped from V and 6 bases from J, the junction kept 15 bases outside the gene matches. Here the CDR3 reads CASSLQKTSEGWSEQYF. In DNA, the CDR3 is TGTGCCAGCAGCTTACAAAAGACTAGCGAGGGCTGGTCCGAGCAGTACTTC. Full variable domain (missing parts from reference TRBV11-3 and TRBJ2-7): EAGVVQSPRYKIIEKKQPVAFWCNPISGHNTLYWYLQNLGQGPELLIRYENEEAVDDSQLPKDRFSAERLKGVDSTLKIQPAELGDSAVYLCASSLQKTSEGWSEQYFGPGTRLTVT.

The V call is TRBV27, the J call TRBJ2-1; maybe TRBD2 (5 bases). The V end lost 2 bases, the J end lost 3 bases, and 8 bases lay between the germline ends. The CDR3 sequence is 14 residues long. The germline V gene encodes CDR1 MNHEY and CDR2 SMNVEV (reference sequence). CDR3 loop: CASSLGESYNEQFF. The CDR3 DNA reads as TGTGCCAGCAGTTTAGGGGAGAGCTACAATGAGCAGTTCTTC.

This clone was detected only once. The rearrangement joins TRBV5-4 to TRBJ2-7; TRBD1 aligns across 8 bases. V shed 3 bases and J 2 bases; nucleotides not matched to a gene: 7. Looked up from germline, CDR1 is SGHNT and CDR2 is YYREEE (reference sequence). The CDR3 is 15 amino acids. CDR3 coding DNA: TGTGCCAGCAGCTGGGGGACAGGAAGAACCTACGAGCAGTACTTC. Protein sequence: CASSWGTGRTYEQYF.

CDR3 DNA sequence: TGCGCCAGCAGCCAAGACGTACAGGAGAGTCCCTATGGCTACACCTTC. This codes for CASSQDVQESPYGYTF. The chain employs TRBV4-1 and TRBJ1-2; tentatively, D is TRBD1 (5 bases). V was trimmed by 0 bases and J by 4 bases, leaving 15 bases between them. This CDR3 spans 16 amino acids. CDR1 and CDR2 from the germline V gene are MGHRA and YSYEKL.

CDR3 nucleotides: TGCGCCAGCAGCTTTTTCGAGTCCTCCTACGAGCAGTACTTC. Its translation: CASSFFESSYEQYF. This chain links TRBV5-1 with TRBJ2-7; D gene ambiguous. The germline gives CDR1 SGHRS, CDR2 YFSETQ. The V end was cut by 2 bases, the J end by 0 bases, with 9 bases between. This CDR3 has 14 amino acids. The full variable domain, its missing parts supplied by reference TRBV5-1 and TRBJ2-7, is KAGVTQTPRYLIKTRGQQVTLSCSPISGHRSVSWYQQTPGQGLQFLFEYFSETQRNKGNFPGRFSGRQFSNSRSEMNVSTLELGDSALYLCASSFFESSYEQYFGPGTRLTVT.